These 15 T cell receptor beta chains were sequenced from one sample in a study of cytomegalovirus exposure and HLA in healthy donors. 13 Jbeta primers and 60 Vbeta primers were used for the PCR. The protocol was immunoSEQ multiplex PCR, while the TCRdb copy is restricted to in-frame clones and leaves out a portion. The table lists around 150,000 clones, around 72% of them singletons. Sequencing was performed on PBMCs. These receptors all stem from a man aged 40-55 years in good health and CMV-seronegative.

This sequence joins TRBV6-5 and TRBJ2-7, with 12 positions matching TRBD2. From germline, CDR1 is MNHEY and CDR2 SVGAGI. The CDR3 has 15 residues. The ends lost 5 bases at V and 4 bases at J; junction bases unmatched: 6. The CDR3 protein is CASSPRLAGAYEQYF. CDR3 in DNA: TGTGCCAGCAGTCCCCGACTAGCGGGGGCATACGAGCAGTACTTC.

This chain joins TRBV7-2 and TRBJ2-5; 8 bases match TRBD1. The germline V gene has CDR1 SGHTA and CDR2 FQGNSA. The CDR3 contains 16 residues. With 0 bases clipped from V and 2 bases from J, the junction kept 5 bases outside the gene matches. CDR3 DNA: TGTGCCAGCAGCTTAGCGACAGGGGCGATACAAGAGACCCAGTACTTC. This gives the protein CASSLATGAIQETQYF.

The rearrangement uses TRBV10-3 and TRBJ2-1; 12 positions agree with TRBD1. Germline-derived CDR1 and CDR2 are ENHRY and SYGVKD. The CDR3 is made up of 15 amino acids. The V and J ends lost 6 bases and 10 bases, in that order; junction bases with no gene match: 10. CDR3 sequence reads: CAISSRDRGLREQFF. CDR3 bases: TGTGCCATCAGCAGCCGGGACAGGGGGCTGAGGGAGCAGTTCTTC.

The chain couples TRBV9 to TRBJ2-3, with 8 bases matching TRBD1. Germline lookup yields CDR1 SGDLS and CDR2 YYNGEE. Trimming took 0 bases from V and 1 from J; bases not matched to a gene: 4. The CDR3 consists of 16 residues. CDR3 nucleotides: TGTGCCAGCAGCGTAGTGCCGGGACAGGGCACAGATACGCAGTATTTT. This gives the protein CASSVVPGQGTDTQYF.

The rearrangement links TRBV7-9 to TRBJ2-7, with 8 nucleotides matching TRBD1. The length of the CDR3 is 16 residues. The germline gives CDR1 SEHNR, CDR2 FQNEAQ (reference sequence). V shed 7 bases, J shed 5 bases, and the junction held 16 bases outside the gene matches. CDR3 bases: TGTGCCAGCACCGATTATCCATTCCAGGGGGCCAACGAGCAGTACTTC. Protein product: CASTDYPFQGANEQYF.

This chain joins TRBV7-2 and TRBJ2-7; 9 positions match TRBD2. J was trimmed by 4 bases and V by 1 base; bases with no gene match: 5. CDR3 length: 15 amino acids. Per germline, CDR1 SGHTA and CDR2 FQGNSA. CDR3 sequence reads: CASSLGASGVYEQYF. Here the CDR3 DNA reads TGTGCCAGCAGCTTAGGGGCTAGCGGGGTTTACGAGCAGTACTTC.

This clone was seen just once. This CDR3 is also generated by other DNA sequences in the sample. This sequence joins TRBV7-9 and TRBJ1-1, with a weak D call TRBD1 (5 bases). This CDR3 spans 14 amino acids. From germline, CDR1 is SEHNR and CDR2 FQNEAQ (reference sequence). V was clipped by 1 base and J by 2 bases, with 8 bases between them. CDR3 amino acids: CASSLGQKNTEAFF. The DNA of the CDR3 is TGTGCCAGCAGCTTAGGACAGAAAAACACTGAAGCTTTCTTT.

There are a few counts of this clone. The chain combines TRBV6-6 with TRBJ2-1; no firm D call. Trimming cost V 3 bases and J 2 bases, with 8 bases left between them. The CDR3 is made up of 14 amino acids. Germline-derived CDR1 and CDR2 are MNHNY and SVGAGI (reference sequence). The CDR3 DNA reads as TGTGCCAGCAGTTATTCCCCGGCCTACAATGAGCAGTTCTTC. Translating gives CASSYSPAYNEQFF.

Here the CDR3 reads CASSFGQGEGNTIYF. CDR3 coding DNA: TGTGCCAGCAGCTTCGGACAGGGAGAAGGAAACACCATATATTTT. V gene TRBV5-6 combines with J gene TRBJ1-3, with 8 nucleotides matching TRBD1. Unmatched junction bases numbered 5, after V lost 2 bases and J lost 4 bases. The CDR3 contains 15 residues. Germline V CDR1 and CDR2: SGHDT, YYEEEE.

CDR3 residues: CASSQFLTNYGYTF. The CDR3 region has the DNA TGTGCCAGCAGCCAATTTCTAACTAACTATGGCTACACCTTC. The V gene is TRBV14, the J gene TRBJ1-2; D unresolved. CDR1 is SGHDN, CDR2 FVKESK, per germline. The CDR3 has 14 residues. V shed 2 bases and J shed 0 bases, with 7 bases lying between them.

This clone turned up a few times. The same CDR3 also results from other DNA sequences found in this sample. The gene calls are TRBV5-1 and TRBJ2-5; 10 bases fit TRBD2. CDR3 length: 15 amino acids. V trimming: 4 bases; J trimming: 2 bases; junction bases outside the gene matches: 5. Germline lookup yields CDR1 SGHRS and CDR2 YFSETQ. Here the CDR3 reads CASSQGLAPQETQYF. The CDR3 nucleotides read TGCGCCAGCAGCCAGGGACTAGCGCCGCAAGAGACCCAGTACTTC.

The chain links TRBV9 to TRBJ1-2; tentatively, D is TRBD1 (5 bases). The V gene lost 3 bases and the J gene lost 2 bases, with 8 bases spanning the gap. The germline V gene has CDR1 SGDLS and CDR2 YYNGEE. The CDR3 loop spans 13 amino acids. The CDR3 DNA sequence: TGTGCCAGCAGCGGGGGGGAGAACTATGGCTACACCTTC. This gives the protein CASSGGENYGYTF.

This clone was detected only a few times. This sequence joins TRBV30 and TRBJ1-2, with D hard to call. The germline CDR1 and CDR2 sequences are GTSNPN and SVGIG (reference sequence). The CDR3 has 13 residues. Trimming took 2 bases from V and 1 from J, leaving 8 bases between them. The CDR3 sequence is CAWSHIVNYGYTF. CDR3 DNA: TGTGCCTGGAGTCATATAGTTAACTATGGCTACACCTTC.

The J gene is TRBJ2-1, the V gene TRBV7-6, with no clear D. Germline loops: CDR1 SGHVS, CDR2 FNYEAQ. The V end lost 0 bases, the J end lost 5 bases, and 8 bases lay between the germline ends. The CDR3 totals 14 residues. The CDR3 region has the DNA TGTGCCAGCAGCTTAGCTTGGGCTAACAATGAGCAGTTCTTC. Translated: CASSLAWANNEQFF.

For the CDR3, the DNA is TGTGCCATCAGGGCGGGACTAGCGGGGGACGAGCAGTACTTC. Amino acids: CAIRAGLAGDEQYF. The chain couples TRBV10-3 to TRBJ2-7, with 14 bases fitting TRBD2. J gave up 5 bases and V 6 bases, and 3 bases lay outside the gene matches. This CDR3 has 14 amino acids. CDR1 is ENHRY, CDR2 SYGVKD, per germline.